A selection of T cell receptor beta chains follows, all from one sample in a study of blood T cell repertoires in COVID-19. Measured with immunoSEQ multiplex PCR; TCRdb has only the in-frame clones, and not every one. In the table there are around 300,000 clones, 75% to 95% of which are singletons. Material: peripheral blood. The receptors stem from a woman in her twenties or thirties with COVID-19, enrolled during active disease. Both conserved end residues are part of each CDR3. D genes are given only for firm matches. Where a row states a size, it is once, few, many or the class of an expanded clone; other rows omit it.

V gene	J gene	clone size	D gene	CDR3 DNA	CDR3 protein
TRBV5-1	TRBJ2-1	-	-	TGCGCCAGCAGGTATGTGCTGGAGTCCAATGAGCAGTTCTTC	CASRYVLESNEQFF
TRBV11-1	TRBJ2-1	-	-	TGTGCCAGCAGCTTAGGGAGAGCTGTGGGGGGTGAGCAGTTCTTC	CASSLGRAVGGEQFF
TRBV4-3	TRBJ2-1	-	TRBD2	TGCGCCAGCAGCCAACCGGGACTAGCGGGCTACAATGAGCAGTTCTTC	CASSQPGLAGYNEQFF
TRBV28	TRBJ2-2	-	-	TGTGCCAGCAGTCTCACACGGAACACCGGGGAGCTGTTTTTT	CASSLTRNTGELFF
TRBV5-4	TRBJ1-1	few	-	TGTGCCAGCAGCTTACCCGGACAGTTGAACACTGAAGCTTTCTTT	CASSLPGQLNTEAFF
TRBV14	TRBJ1-2	-	-	TGTGCCAGCAGCCAAGAGAGCGGGCGATATGGCTACACCTTC	CASSQESGRYGYTF
TRBV6-2/TRBV6-3	TRBJ2-1	-	TRBD2	TGTGCCAGCAGTTCCCGCGGGAGGACCAATGAGCAGTTCTTC	CASSSRGRTNEQFF
TRBV28	TRBJ1-4	-	-	TGTGCCAGCAGTTTATCCACAACTAATGAAAAACTGTTTTTT	CASSLSTTNEKLFF
TRBV7-9	TRBJ2-3	-	TRBD1	TGTGCCAGCAGCTTGGACAGGGTTAATACAGATACGCAGTATTTT	CASSLDRVNTDTQYF
TRBV9	TRBJ2-7	few	-	TGTGCCAGCAGCGTAGACATGGGACTTTTCTCCTACGAGCAGTACTTC	CASSVDMGLFSYEQYF
TRBV30	TRBJ2-1	-	TRBD2	TGTGCCTGGAGTGGACTAGCGGGAGGGTTGAATGAGCAGTTCTTC	CAWSGLAGGLNEQFF
TRBV6-6	TRBJ1-5	-	-	TGTGCCAGCAGTTACGAGAGGAATCAGCCCCAGCATTTT	CASSYERNQPQHF
TRBV2	TRBJ1-2	-	-	TGTGCCAGCCTCCAGGGTCCCCGGGGCTACACCTTC	CASLQGPRGYTF
TRBV2	TRBJ2-4	-	TRBD1	TGTGCCAGCAGCTACACAGGGGCAGGGTACTTC	CASSYTGAGYF
TRBV4-1	TRBJ2-1	-	TRBD2	TGCGCCAGCAGCTTTACCGGGACTAGCGGGAGGTGGGATGAGCAGTTCTTC	CASSFTGTSGRWDEQFF
TRBV2	TRBJ2-5	-	-	TGTGCCAGCAGTGAGGCTAGGAAGGAGACCCAGTACTTC	CASSEARKETQYF
TRBV7-2	TRBJ2-7	-	-	TGTGCCAGCAGCTTAGCGCCTAACTACGAGCAGTACTTC	CASSLAPNYEQYF
TRBV2	TRBJ1-1	-	-	TGTGCCAGCATGGAAGGGAGAACTGAAGCTTTCTTT	CASMEGRTEAFF
TRBV10-3	TRBJ1-1	-	TRBD1	TGTGCCATCAGGGACGGTGACAGGGGACTGGGGAAAGCTTTCTTT	CAIRDGDRGLGKAFF
TRBV11-2	TRBJ1-1	-	TRBD1	TGTGCCAGCAGCTTCTCCGACAGGGCCAACACTGAAGCTTTCTTT	CASSFSDRANTEAFF
TRBV7-2	TRBJ2-3	-	TRBD2	TGTGCCAGCAGGTTCACTAGCGGGGGGGCTAGCACAGATACGCAGTATTTT	CASRFTSGGASTDTQYF
TRBV7-2	TRBJ2-1	-	TRBD2	TGTGCCAGCCAACCGGCGGGAGGGCCGGTGAATGAGCAGTTCTTC	CASQPAGGPVNEQFF
TRBV13	TRBJ1-1	-	-	TGTGCCAGCAGCGCTGCGGGACTCGGGAACACTGAAGCTTTCTTT	CASSAAGLGNTEAFF
TRBV27	TRBJ2-1	-	-	TGTGCCAGCAGTTTATCCGCCCCGGGACACCTCAATGAGCAGTTCTTC	CASSLSAPGHLNEQFF
TRBV6-6	TRBJ2-7	-	-	TGTGCCAGCAGTGCCCCGACAGCTACCTACGAGCAGTACTTC	CASSAPTATYEQYF
TRBV4-2	TRBJ2-1	-	TRBD2	TGTGCCAGCAGCCCGGGCTCTAGCGGGAGCAATGAGCAGTTCTTC	CASSPGSSGSNEQFF
TRBV5-4	TRBJ2-2	-	TRBD1	TGTGCCAGCAGCTTAAGTAGGGGGCCCACCGGGGAGCTGTTTTTT	CASSLSRGPTGELFF
TRBV24-1	TRBJ2-3	-	TRBD2	TGTGCCACCAGTGGGGCGGGAGGAGGCACAGATACGCAGTATTTT	CATSGAGGGTDTQYF
TRBV5-4	TRBJ2-2	-	-	TGTGCCAGCAGCTTGTGGGCCACCGGAACGTCCGGGGAGCTGTTTTTT	CASSLWATGTSGELFF
TRBV5-1	TRBJ2-2	-	-	TGCGCCAGCAGCTTGGTATCCTCGTCGGAGGGGACCGGGGAGCTGTTTTTT	CASSLVSSSEGTGELFF
TRBV9	TRBJ2-1	-	TRBD2	TGTGCCAGCAGCGTAGCACTAGCGGGAATGTACATCTACAATGAGCAGTTCTTC	CASSVALAGMYIYNEQFF
TRBV9	TRBJ2-3	-	-	TGTGCCAGCAGCGTAGTTCCGGGAACGGGACAACCTAGCACAGATACGCAGTATTTT	CASSVVPGTGQPSTDTQYF
TRBV18	TRBJ1-4	-	TRBD1	TGTGCCAGCTCACCAGGGACAGGGAATGAAAAACTGTTTTTT	CASSPGTGNEKLFF
TRBV7-6	TRBJ1-2	-	TRBD1	TGTGCCAGCAGCGGAGCCGGGGGACAGGGGTCTGGCTACACCTTC	CASSGAGGQGSGYTF
TRBV3-1/TRBV3-2	TRBJ2-3	-	-	TGTGCCAGCAGCCCGACAGGTCGCACAGATACGCAGTATTTT	CASSPTGRTDTQYF
TRBV7-2	TRBJ2-3	-	TRBD2	TGTGCCAGCAGCTGGGAGGGACTATACACAGATACGCAGTATTTT	CASSWEGLYTDTQYF
TRBV2	TRBJ2-3	-	TRBD2	TGTGCCAGCAGTGAACTCCTGACTAGCGGGAGTGGAGATACGCAGTATTTT	CASSELLTSGSGDTQYF
TRBV7-2	TRBJ1-6	-	-	TGTGCCAGCAGCTCCCAGGGAGGGGCACCCCTCCACTTT	CASSSQGGAPLHF
TRBV19	TRBJ1-2	-	-	TGTGCCAGTAGTGCAGGGGTCTCTGGCTACACCTTC	CASSAGVSGYTF
TRBV28	TRBJ2-3	-	TRBD2	TGTGCCAGCAGTTCTGGACTAGGTCGTAGCACAGATACGCAGTATTTT	CASSSGLGRSTDTQYF
TRBV18	TRBJ1-5	-	TRBD1	TGTGCCAGCTCACCACAAGGGGGCCGTCAGCCCCAGCATTTT	CASSPQGGRQPQHF
TRBV28	TRBJ1-5	-	-	TGTGCCAGCAGTTTTGGCGGGGTAAAGCCCCAGCATTTT	CASSFGGVKPQHF
TRBV15	TRBJ1-6	once	TRBD1	TGTGCCACCAGCTGGGGACAGGTTAATTCACCCCTCCACTTT	CATSWGQVNSPLHF
TRBV9	TRBJ2-2	-	-	TGTGCCAGCAGCGTAGTGGAGTCCACCGGGGAGCTGTTTTTT	CASSVVESTGELFF